One and the same sample provided the 9 T cell receptor beta chains below, sequenced in a study of PD-L1 blockade in urothelial cancer. Assay: immunoSEQ multiplex PCR; the TCRdb copy retains only in-frame clones and omits some. The sample carries some 41,000 clones, more than 75% recorded once. Here the sequenced sample was PBMCs, taken around atezolizumab (anti-PD-L1) treatment. The receptors derive from a woman aged 55-69 years with urothelial cancer.

The chain is built from TRBV5-1 and TRBJ1-6, with D maybe TRBD1 (5 bases). Trimming removed 1 base at V and 5 bases at J, with 10 bases between. This CDR3 comprises 15 residues. Germline CDR1 and CDR2: SGHRS and YFSETQ. The CDR3 is CASSLRGTDNSPLHF. Here the CDR3 DNA reads TGCGCCAGCAGCTTGAGGGGTACCGATAATTCACCCCTCCACTTT.

The rearrangement links TRBV27 to TRBJ2-7; TRBD1 matches 7 bases. Germline lookup yields CDR1 MNHEY and CDR2 SMNVEV (reference sequence). The CDR3 extends over 14 amino acids. The J segment lost 3 bases and the V segment lost 4 bases, leaving 6 bases of the junction unmatched. The CDR3 loop reads CASSYTTGNYEQYF. The CDR3 coding sequence is TGTGCCAGCAGTTACACGACAGGGAACTACGAGCAGTACTTC.

The genes are TRBV19 and TRBJ1-1; 7 bases map to TRBD1. This CDR3 region has 11 residues. V shed 7 bases, J shed 9 bases, and the junction held 5 bases outside the gene matches. Germline values: CDR1 LNHDA, CDR2 SQIVND (reference sequence). This CDR3 is CASNTGAKAFF. CDR3 sequence (DNA): TGTGCCAGTAATACAGGGGCGAAAGCTTTCTTT.

This chain uses TRBV6-1 with TRBJ2-1, with 7 bases identical to TRBD2. Unmatched junction bases numbered 5, after V lost 6 bases and J lost 0 bases. The CDR3 covers 15 residues. Germline CDR1 MNHNS, CDR2 SASEGT. CDR3 in DNA: TGTGCCAGCAGCCAACGGACTAGCTCCTACAATGAGCAGTTCTTC. Its protein is CASSQRTSSYNEQFF.

This chain joins TRBV5-1 and TRBJ2-7; TRBD2 is a possible D gene (6 bases). The germline V gene has CDR1 SGHRS and CDR2 YFSETQ. Trimming removed 0 bases at V and 0 bases at J, with 10 bases between. CDR3 size: 15 residues. CDR3 sequence reads: CASSLGGTFSYEQYF. Written as DNA, the CDR3 is TGCGCCAGCAGCTTGGGGGGGACTTTCTCCTACGAGCAGTACTTC.

The rearrangement links TRBV13 to TRBJ2-7, with 10 positions matching TRBD1. Trimming cost V 6 bases and J 2 bases; bases outside gene matches: 7. The CDR3 has 15 residues. Germline loops: CDR1 PRHDT, CDR2 FYEKMQ (reference sequence). The CDR3, as DNA: TGTGCCAGCAGGCCTTGGGACAGGGGAGCCTACGAGCAGTACTTC. It yields the protein CASRPWDRGAYEQYF.

The rearrangement joins TRBV9 to TRBJ1-1; 7 bases align to TRBD1. Germline V gives CDR1 SGDLS, CDR2 YYNGEE. V shed 4 bases and J 10 bases; nucleotides not matched to a gene: 16. The length of the CDR3 is 15 residues. This CDR3 is CASSPRGQGDERAFF. DNA of the CDR3: TGTGCCAGCAGCCCAAGGGGGCAGGGCGACGAAAGAGCTTTCTTT.

This clone has a handful of counts. The chain joins TRBV14 to TRBJ2-3; 7 bases match TRBD1. CDR3 length equals 14 residues. The germline V gene has CDR1 SGHDN and CDR2 FVKESK. V lost 4 bases to trimming and J lost 0 bases; unmatched junction nucleotides: 1. This chain's CDR3 is CASSLQGSTDTQYF. The DNA for the CDR3 is TGTGCCAGCAGCCTACAGGGGAGCACAGATACGCAGTATTTT.

V and J are TRBV6-4 and TRBJ1-5; D is undetermined. The V end lost 4 bases, the J end lost 0 bases, and 16 bases lay between the germline ends. The length of the CDR3 is 17 residues. CDR1 and CDR2 (germline): MRHNA, SNTAGT. The CDR3 sequence: CASSVQPGYYSNQPQHF. As DNA, the CDR3 is TGTGCCAGCAGTGTCCAACCGGGGTATTATAGCAATCAGCCCCAGCATTTT.